This is a list of T cell receptor beta chains from one sample in a study of T-cell memory formation after mild COVID-19. TCRdb analysed the 5' RACE reads with MiXCR anew, one entry per CDR3 protein. The sample lists 110,000 or so distinct CDR3 sequences; about a sixth were seen once. Sequencing was done on a sample of PBMCs or a T cell subset sorted from them (not recorded which). The source is a man between 18 and 29 years old who had mild COVID-19 (a few samples of this study predate the infection). Cell type and time point are not known. CDR3s include the opening cysteine and the closing phenylalanine or tryptophan. A D gene is named only where the DNA matches it firmly. Rows give clone size only sometimes, using once, few, many, or a class for an expanded clone.

cdr3_length: 14
clone_size: .
d_call: TRBD1
j_call: TRBJ1-4
v_call: TRBV20-1
cdr3_aa: CSARGTGRGEKLFF
cdr3_nt: TGCAGTGCTAGAGGGACAGGTCGGGGCGAAAAACTGTTTTTT

cdr3_length: 15
clone_size: few
d_call: .
j_call: TRBJ1-4
v_call: TRBV11-2
cdr3_aa: CASSLTGNSNEKLFF
cdr3_nt: TGTGCCAGCAGCCTTACAGGGAATAGTAATGAAAAACTGTTTTTT

cdr3_length: 14
clone_size: .
d_call: TRBD1
j_call: TRBJ1-1
v_call: TRBV14
cdr3_aa: CASSRDRVGTEAFF
cdr3_nt: TGTGCCAGCAGCCGCGACAGGGTCGGCACTGAAGCTTTCTTT

cdr3_length: 13
clone_size: .
d_call: .
j_call: TRBJ1-2
v_call: TRBV10-3
cdr3_aa: CAISSGLLGGYTF
cdr3_nt: TGTGCCATCAGTTCCGGACTCCTAGGCGGCTACACCTTC

cdr3_length: 15
clone_size: few
d_call: .
j_call: TRBJ2-3
v_call: TRBV12-3/TRBV12-4
cdr3_aa: CASSLGDPGTDTQYF
cdr3_nt: TGTGCCAGCAGTTTAGGGGACCCAGGCACAGATACGCAGTATTTT

cdr3_length: 12
clone_size: few
d_call: .
j_call: TRBJ1-2
v_call: TRBV5-1
cdr3_aa: CASSPMREGYTF
cdr3_nt: TGCGCCAGCAGCCCGATGCGGGAGGGCTACACCTTC

cdr3_length: 15
clone_size: .
d_call: .
j_call: TRBJ2-3
v_call: TRBV7-9
cdr3_aa: CASSFAGPSSPTQYF
cdr3_nt: TGTGCCAGCAGCTTTGCCGGGCCGAGCTCACCAACGCAGTATTTT

cdr3_length: 14
clone_size: few
d_call: .
j_call: TRBJ2-2
v_call: TRBV24-1
cdr3_aa: CATNRASDTGELFF
cdr3_nt: TGTGCCACCAACAGGGCCTCGGACACCGGGGAGCTGTTTTTT

cdr3_length: 15
clone_size: few
d_call: .
j_call: TRBJ2-5
v_call: TRBV9
cdr3_aa: CASSPLWGAQETQYF
cdr3_nt: TGTGCCAGCAGCCCCCTCTGGGGGGCACAAGAGACCCAGTACTTC

cdr3_length: 14
clone_size: .
d_call: .
j_call: TRBJ2-1
v_call: TRBV7-2
cdr3_aa: CASSSPGQYNEQFF
cdr3_nt: TGTGCCAGCAGCTCCCCCGGACAGTACAATGAGCAGTTCTTC